These T cell receptor beta chains were read from a single sample in a study of technical replicates of blood from a few donors. The data were produced by immunoSEQ multiplex PCR, yet TCRdb's version contains in-frame clones alone and is incomplete. The table records 60,000 to 80,000 clones, around 87% of them present only once. The material sequenced was PBMCs. These receptors came from a human donor in good health. Some clones in this sample may be carry-over from other donors' samples. Both conserved end residues are part of each CDR3. The D gene is left open where the match is weak. Not every row has a clone size; where given, it reads once, few, many or a size class.

clone_size: few; v_call: TRBV7-2; d_call: TRBD2; j_call: TRBJ2-7; cdr3_nt: TGTGCCAGCAGCTTCTACCTAGCGGGAGCAGCCTACGAGCAGTACTTC; cdr3_aa: CASSFYLAGAAYEQYF
clone_size: .; v_call: TRBV5-1; d_call: TRBD2; j_call: TRBJ2-1; cdr3_nt: TGCGCCAGCAGCTTGGCATGGAGCGGGGGGTTAAATGAGCAGTTCTTC; cdr3_aa: CASSLAWSGGLNEQFF
clone_size: .; v_call: TRBV27; d_call: TRBD1; j_call: TRBJ1-4; cdr3_nt: TGTGCCAGCAGTGAGGACAGGGTGGGGGAAAAACTGTTTTTT; cdr3_aa: CASSEDRVGEKLFF
clone_size: .; v_call: TRBV4-2; d_call: TRBD1; j_call: TRBJ1-1; cdr3_nt: TGTGCCAGCAGCCGACAGGGGAACACTGAAGCTTTCTTT; cdr3_aa: CASSRQGNTEAFF
clone_size: .; v_call: TRBV6-5; d_call: TRBD1; j_call: TRBJ2-7; cdr3_nt: TGTGCCAGCAGTTACTCGGTCAGGGACAGGGTTTACGAGCAGTACTTC; cdr3_aa: CASSYSVRDRVYEQYF
clone_size: .; v_call: TRBV7-3; d_call: TRBD2; j_call: TRBJ2-7; cdr3_nt: TGTGCCAGCAGCTCTACCGGGACTAGCACCAGCGAGCAGTACTTC; cdr3_aa: CASSSTGTSTSEQYF
clone_size: .; v_call: TRBV4-2; d_call: TRBD1; j_call: TRBJ1-3; cdr3_nt: TGTGCCAGCAGCCAAGACCCGACAGGGGGTTTATCATACTCTGGAAACACCATATATTTT; cdr3_aa: CASSQDPTGGLSYSGNTIYF
clone_size: .; v_call: TRBV5-6; d_call: TRBD1; j_call: TRBJ1-2; cdr3_nt: TGTGCCAGCAGCTTGTACAGGGGTTTTTGGGGCTACACCTTC; cdr3_aa: CASSLYRGFWGYTF
clone_size: .; v_call: TRBV9; d_call: TRBD1; j_call: TRBJ2-7; cdr3_nt: TGTGCCAGCAGCGTAGGTTGGGGGACAGGGGGCGACGAGCAGTACTTC; cdr3_aa: CASSVGWGTGGDEQYF
clone_size: .; v_call: TRBV7-6; d_call: .; j_call: TRBJ2-6; cdr3_nt: TGTGCCAGCAGCTCGCCTACAGGCTCTGGGGCCAACGTCCTGACTTTC; cdr3_aa: CASSSPTGSGANVLTF
clone_size: .; v_call: TRBV19; d_call: .; j_call: TRBJ1-3; cdr3_nt: TGTGCCTCTCAAACCAGGACTCTTAATGGAAACACCATATATTTT; cdr3_aa: CASQTRTLNGNTIYF
clone_size: .; v_call: TRBV7-3; d_call: .; j_call: TRBJ2-2; cdr3_nt: TGTGCCAGCAGCGGGGGGTCCAGGGCGTCCACCGGGGAGCTGTTTTTT; cdr3_aa: CASSGGSRASTGELFF
clone_size: .; v_call: TRBV19; d_call: TRBD1; j_call: TRBJ1-2; cdr3_nt: TGTGCCAGTAGTTCCCAAGCAGGGGGAAACTATGGCTACACCTTC; cdr3_aa: CASSSQAGGNYGYTF
clone_size: .; v_call: TRBV7-9; d_call: .; j_call: TRBJ2-1; cdr3_nt: TGTGCCAGCAGCTTTGAGGCGGGGCCTAATGAGCAGTTCTTC; cdr3_aa: CASSFEAGPNEQFF
clone_size: once; v_call: TRBV9; d_call: TRBD2; j_call: TRBJ2-5; cdr3_nt: TGTGCCAGCAGCGTAGGGTCGGTAGCGGGGGGCCAAGAGACCCAGTACTTC; cdr3_aa: CASSVGSVAGGQETQYF
clone_size: .; v_call: TRBV11-3; d_call: TRBD1; j_call: TRBJ2-2; cdr3_nt: TGTGCCAGCAGCGAGACAGGGTTTACCGGGGAGCTGTTTTTT; cdr3_aa: CASSETGFTGELFF
clone_size: .; v_call: TRBV5-6; d_call: TRBD1; j_call: TRBJ1-3; cdr3_nt: TGTGCCAGCAGCCTGGACAGGGCGGCATCTGGAAACACCATATATTTT; cdr3_aa: CASSLDRAASGNTIYF
clone_size: .; v_call: TRBV11-2; d_call: TRBD1; j_call: TRBJ1-1; cdr3_nt: TGTGCCAGCAGCTTTACCGGGACAGGGTTGGGAGCTTTCTTT; cdr3_aa: CASSFTGTGLGAFF
clone_size: .; v_call: TRBV15; d_call: .; j_call: TRBJ1-3; cdr3_nt: TGTGCCACCAGCAGAGCAGAGGTCTACTCTGGAAACACCATATATTTT; cdr3_aa: CATSRAEVYSGNTIYF
clone_size: .; v_call: TRBV7-8; d_call: TRBD2; j_call: TRBJ2-5; cdr3_nt: TGTGCCAGCAGCGATAACGTAGGGAGGGCGGAGACCCAGTACTTC; cdr3_aa: CASSDNVGRAETQYF
clone_size: .; v_call: TRBV4-3; d_call: .; j_call: TRBJ1-6; cdr3_nt: TGCGCCAGCAGCCAAGTAACTTCGGGGAATTCACCCCTCCACTTT; cdr3_aa: CASSQVTSGNSPLHF
clone_size: .; v_call: TRBV6-5; d_call: .; j_call: TRBJ1-5; cdr3_nt: TGTGCCAGCAGGGACAGACCTAATCAGCCCCAGCATTTT; cdr3_aa: CASRDRPNQPQHF
clone_size: once; v_call: TRBV6-5; d_call: .; j_call: TRBJ1-1; cdr3_nt: TGTGCCAGCAGTTACTCCGGGGGAAACACTGAAGCTTTCTTT; cdr3_aa: CASSYSGGNTEAFF
clone_size: .; v_call: TRBV18; d_call: .; j_call: TRBJ1-2; cdr3_nt: TGTGCCAGCTCACCACCTGAGAAGAGAAACTATGGCTACACCTTC; cdr3_aa: CASSPPEKRNYGYTF
clone_size: .; v_call: TRBV7-2; d_call: .; j_call: TRBJ1-6; cdr3_nt: TGTGCCAGCAGCTCGAGACAGACCAATTCACCCCTCCACTTT; cdr3_aa: CASSSRQTNSPLHF
clone_size: .; v_call: TRBV6-5; d_call: .; j_call: TRBJ1-3; cdr3_nt: TGTGCCAGCAGTTACAGGCCGACAGCCTCTGGAAACACCATATATTTT; cdr3_aa: CASSYRPTASGNTIYF
clone_size: .; v_call: TRBV2; d_call: .; j_call: TRBJ1-5; cdr3_nt: TGTGCCAGCAATAGAGGGCAAAGCAATCAGCCCCAGCATTTT; cdr3_aa: CASNRGQSNQPQHF